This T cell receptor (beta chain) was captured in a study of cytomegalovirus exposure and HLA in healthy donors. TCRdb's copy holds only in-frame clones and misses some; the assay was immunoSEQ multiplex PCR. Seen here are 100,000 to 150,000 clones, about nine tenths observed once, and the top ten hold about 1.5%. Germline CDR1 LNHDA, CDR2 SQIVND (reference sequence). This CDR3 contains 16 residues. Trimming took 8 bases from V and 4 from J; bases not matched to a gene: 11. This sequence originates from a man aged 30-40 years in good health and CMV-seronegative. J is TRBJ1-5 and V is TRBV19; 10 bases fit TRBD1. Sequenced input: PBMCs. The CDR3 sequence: CASRWPGQGTNQPQHF. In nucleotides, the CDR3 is TGTGCCAGTCGTTGGCCGGGACAGGGGACGAATCAGCCCCAGCATTTT.